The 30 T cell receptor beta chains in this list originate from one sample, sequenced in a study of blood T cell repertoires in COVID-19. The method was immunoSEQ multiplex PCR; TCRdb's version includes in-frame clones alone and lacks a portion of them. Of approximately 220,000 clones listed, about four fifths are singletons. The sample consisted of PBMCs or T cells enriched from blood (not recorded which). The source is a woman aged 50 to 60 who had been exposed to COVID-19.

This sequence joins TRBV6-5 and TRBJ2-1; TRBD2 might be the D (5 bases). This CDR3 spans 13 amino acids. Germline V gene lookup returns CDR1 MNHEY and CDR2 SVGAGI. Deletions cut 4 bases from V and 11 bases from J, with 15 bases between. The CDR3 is CASSSSFSEKQFF. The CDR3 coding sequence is TGTGCCAGCAGTTCGAGTTTTAGCGAAAAGCAGTTCTTC.

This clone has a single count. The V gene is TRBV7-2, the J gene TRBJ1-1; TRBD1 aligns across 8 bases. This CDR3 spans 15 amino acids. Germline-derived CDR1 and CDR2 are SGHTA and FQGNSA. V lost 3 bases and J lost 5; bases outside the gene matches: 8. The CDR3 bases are TGTGCCAGCAGCTTTCAGGGGGCGGTAGGTACTGAAGCTTTCTTT. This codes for CASSFQGAVGTEAFF.

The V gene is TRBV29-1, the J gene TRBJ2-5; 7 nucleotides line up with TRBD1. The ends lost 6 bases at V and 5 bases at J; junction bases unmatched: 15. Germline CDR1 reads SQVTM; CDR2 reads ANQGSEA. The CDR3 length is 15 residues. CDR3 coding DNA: TGCAGCGTGGAGGCCGGGACAGATTTTCGGGAGACCCAGTACTTC. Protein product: CSVEAGTDFRETQYF.

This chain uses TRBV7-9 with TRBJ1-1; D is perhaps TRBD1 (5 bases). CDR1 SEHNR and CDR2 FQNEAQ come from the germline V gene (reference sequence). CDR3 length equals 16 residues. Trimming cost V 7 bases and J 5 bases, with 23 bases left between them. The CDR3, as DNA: TGTGCCAGCACTCGAGACCCCGGGCAGGGAAAAACTGAAGCTTTCTTT. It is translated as CASTRDPGQGKTEAFF. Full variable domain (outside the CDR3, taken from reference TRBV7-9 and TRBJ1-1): DTGVSQNPRHKITKRGQNVTFRCDPISEHNRLYWYRQTLGQGPEFLTYFQNEAQLEKSRLLSDRFSAERPKGSFSTLEIQRTEQGDSAMYLCASTRDPGQGKTEAFFGQGTRLTVV.

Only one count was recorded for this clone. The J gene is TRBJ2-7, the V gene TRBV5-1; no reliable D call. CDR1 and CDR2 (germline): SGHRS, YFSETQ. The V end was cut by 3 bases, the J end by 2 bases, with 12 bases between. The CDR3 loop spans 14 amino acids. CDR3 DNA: TGCGCCAGCAGCTCAGGCCCCGTCGCCTACGAGCAGTACTTC. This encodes CASSSGPVAYEQYF.

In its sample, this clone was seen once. DNA of the CDR3: TGTGCCAGCAGCTTAGAGCGAGGGGGCAGCGCCTACAATGAGCAGTTCTTC. It yields the protein CASSLERGGSAYNEQFF. The rearrangement uses TRBV7-6 and TRBJ2-1, with 7 bases identical to TRBD1. The CDR3 totals 17 residues. Looked up from germline, CDR1 is SGHVS and CDR2 is FNYEAQ. After removal of 1 base from V and 2 bases from J, the junction contained 8 bases not matched to a gene.

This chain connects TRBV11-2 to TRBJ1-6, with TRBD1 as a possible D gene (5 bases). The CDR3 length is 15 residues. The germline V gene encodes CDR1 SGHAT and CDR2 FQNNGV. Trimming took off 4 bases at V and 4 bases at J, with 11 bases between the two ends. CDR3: CASSSPTGYNSPLHF. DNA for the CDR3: TGTGCCAGCAGCTCCCCCACAGGTTATAATTCACCCCTCCACTTT.

The CDR3 bases are TGTGCCAGCAGTCGGACAGGCAGAAACGGGAAACTGTTTTTT. Translating it yields CASSRTGRNGKLFF. The V and J genes are TRBV28 and TRBJ1-4; 7 nucleotides line up with TRBD1. Germline CDR1 MDHEN, CDR2 SYDVKM. The length of the CDR3 is 14 residues. V shed 5 bases, J shed 11 bases, and the junction held 11 bases outside the gene matches.

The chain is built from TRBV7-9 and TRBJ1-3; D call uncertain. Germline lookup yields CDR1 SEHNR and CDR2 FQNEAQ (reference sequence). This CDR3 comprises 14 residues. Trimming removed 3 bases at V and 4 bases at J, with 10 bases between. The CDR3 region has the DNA TGTGCCAGCAGCTTGGCGTACGGGGGAAACACCATATATTTT. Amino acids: CASSLAYGGNTIYF.

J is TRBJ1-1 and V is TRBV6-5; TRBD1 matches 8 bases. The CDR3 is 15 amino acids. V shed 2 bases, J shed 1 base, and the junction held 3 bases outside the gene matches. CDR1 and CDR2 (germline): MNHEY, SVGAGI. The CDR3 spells CASSYVGQANTEAFF. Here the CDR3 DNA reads TGTGCCAGCAGTTACGTGGGACAGGCGAACACTGAAGCTTTCTTT.

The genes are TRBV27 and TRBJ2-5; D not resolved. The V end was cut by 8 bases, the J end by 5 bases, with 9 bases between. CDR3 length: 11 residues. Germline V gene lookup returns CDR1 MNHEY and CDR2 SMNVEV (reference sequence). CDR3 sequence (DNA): TGTGCCAGCGGGTTGAGGGAGACCCAGTACTTC. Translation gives CASGLRETQYF.

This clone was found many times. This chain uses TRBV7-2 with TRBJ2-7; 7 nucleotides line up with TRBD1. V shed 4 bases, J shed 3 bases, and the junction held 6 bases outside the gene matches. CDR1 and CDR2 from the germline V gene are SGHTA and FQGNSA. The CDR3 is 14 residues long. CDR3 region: CASSSRDRRYEQYF. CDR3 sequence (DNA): TGTGCCAGCAGCTCCCGGGACAGACGCTACGAGCAGTACTTC.

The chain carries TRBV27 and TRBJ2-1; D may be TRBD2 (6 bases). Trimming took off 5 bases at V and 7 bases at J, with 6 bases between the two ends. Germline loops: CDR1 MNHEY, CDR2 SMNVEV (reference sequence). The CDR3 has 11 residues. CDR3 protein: CASSGGNEQFF. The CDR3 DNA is TGTGCCAGCAGTGGGGGGAATGAGCAGTTCTTC.

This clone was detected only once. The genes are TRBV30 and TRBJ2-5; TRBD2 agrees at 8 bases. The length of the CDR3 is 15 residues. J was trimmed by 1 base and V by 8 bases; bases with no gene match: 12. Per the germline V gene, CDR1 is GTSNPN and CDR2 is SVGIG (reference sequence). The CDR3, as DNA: TGTGCCGGAACGAAGCGGGGGCCGCGCCAAGAGACCCAGTACTTC. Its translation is CAGTKRGPRQETQYF.

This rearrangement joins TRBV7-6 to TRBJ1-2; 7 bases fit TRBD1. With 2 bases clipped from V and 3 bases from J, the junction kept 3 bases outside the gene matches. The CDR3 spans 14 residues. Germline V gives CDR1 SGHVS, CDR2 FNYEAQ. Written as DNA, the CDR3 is TGTGCCAGCAGCTTAAACACAGGGGACTATGGCTACACCTTC. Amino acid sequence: CASSLNTGDYGYTF.

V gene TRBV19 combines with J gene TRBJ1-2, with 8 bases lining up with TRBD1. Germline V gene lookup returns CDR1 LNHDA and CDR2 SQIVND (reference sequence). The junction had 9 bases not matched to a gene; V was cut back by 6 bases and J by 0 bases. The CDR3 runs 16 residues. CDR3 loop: CASSDPGQATNYGYTF. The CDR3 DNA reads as TGTGCCAGTAGCGATCCGGGACAGGCTACTAACTATGGCTACACCTTC.

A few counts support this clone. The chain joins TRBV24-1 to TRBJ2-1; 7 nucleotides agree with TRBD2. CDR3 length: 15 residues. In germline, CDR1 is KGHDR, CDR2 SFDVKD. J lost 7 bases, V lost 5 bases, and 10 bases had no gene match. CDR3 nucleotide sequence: TGTGCCACCAGTGGGCCTGGGGGGGGGAAAAATGAGCAGTTCTTC. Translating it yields CATSGPGGGKNEQFF.

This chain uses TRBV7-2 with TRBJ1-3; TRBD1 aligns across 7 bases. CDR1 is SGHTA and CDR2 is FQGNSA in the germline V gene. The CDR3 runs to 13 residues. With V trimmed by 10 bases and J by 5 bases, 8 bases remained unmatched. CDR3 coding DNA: TGTGCCACCCGGGACAGAACAAGAAACACCATATATTTT. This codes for CATRDRTRNTIYF.

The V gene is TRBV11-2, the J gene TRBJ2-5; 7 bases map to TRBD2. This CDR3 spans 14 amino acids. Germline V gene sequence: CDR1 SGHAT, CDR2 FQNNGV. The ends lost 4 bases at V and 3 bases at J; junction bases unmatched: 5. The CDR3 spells CASSSIGGKETQYF. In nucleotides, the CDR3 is TGTGCCAGCAGCTCGATCGGGGGGAAAGAGACCCAGTACTTC.

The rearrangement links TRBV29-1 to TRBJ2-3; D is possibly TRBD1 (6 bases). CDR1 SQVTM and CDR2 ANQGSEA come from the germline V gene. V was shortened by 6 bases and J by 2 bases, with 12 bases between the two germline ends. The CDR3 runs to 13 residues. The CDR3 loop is CSVKRTATDTQYF. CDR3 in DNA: TGCAGCGTCAAGCGGACAGCCACAGATACGCAGTATTTT.

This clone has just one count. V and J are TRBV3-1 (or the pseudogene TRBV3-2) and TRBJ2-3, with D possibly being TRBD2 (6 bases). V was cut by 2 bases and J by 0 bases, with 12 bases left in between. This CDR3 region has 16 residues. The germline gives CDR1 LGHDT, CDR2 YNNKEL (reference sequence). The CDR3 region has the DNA TGTGCCAGCAGCCAAACTAGGAGGGGAAGCACAGATACGCAGTATTTT. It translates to CASSQTRRGSTDTQYF.

CDR3 protein: CATSTEGVHYGYTF. For the CDR3, the DNA is TGTGCCACCAGCACTGAAGGGGTTCACTATGGCTACACCTTC. The rearrangement joins TRBV15 to TRBJ1-2, with D maybe TRBD1 (5 bases). V lost 4 bases, J lost 3 bases, and 12 bases lay in between. CDR1 and CDR2 (germline): LNHNV, YYDKDF (reference sequence). CDR3 length: 14 amino acids. Using reference TRBV15 and TRBJ1-2 for the parts outside the CDR3, the full variable domain is DAMVIQNPRYQVTQFGKPVTLSCSQTLNHNVMYWYQQKSSQAPKLLFHYYDKDFNNEADTPDNFQSRRPNTSFCFLDIRSPGLGDTAMYLCATSTEGVHYGYTFGSGTRLTVV.

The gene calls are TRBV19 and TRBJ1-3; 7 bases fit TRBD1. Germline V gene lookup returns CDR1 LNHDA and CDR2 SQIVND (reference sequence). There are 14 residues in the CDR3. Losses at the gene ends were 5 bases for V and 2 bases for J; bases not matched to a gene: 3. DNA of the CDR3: TGTGCCAGTAGTTACGGGACAGCTGGAAACACCATATATTTT. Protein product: CASSYGTAGNTIYF.

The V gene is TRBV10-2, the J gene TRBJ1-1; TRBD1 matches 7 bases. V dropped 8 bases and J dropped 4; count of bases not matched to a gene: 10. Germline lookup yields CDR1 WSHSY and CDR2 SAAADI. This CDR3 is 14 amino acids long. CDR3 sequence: CASASTGTVTEAFF. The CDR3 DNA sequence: TGCGCCAGCGCCTCGACAGGGACGGTCACTGAAGCTTTCTTT.

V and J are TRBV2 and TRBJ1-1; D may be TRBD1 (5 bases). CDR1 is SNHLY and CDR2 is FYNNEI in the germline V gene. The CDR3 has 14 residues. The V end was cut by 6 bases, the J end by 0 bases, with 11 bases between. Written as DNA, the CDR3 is TGTGCCAGCAGCTCGACAGCCATGAACACTGAAGCTTTCTTT. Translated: CASSSTAMNTEAFF.

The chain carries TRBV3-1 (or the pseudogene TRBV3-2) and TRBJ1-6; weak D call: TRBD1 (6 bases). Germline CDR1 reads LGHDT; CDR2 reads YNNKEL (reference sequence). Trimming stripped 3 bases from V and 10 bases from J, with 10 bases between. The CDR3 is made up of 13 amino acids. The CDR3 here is CASSQGGRSPLHF. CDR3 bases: TGTGCCAGCAGCCAGGGGGGGCGGTCACCCCTCCACTTT.

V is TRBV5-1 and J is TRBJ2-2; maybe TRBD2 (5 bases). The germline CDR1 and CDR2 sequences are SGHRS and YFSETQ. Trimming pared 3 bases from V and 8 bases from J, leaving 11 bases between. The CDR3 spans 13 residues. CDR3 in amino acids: CASSSTAAGELFF. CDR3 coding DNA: TGCGCCAGCAGCTCTACAGCGGCGGGGGAGCTGTTTTTT.

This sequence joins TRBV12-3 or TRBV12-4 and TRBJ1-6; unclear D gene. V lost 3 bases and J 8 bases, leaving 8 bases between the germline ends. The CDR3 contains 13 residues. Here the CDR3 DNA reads TGTGCCAGCAGTTTGATACAAGATTCACCCCTCCACTTT. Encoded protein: CASSLIQDSPLHF.

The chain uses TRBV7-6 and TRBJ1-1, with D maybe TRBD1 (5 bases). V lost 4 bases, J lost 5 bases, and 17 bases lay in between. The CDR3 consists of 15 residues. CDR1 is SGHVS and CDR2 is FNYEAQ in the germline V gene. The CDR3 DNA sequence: TGTGCCAGCAGCTCAGTCGGGGGTTCAGGGACTGAAGCTTTCTTT. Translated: CASSSVGGSGTEAFF. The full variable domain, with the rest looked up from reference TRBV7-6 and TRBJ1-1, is GAGVSQSPRYKVTKRGQDVALRCDPISGHVSLYWYRQALGQGPEFLTYFNYEAQQDKSGLPNDRFSAERPEGSISTLTIQRTEQRDSAMYRCASSSVGGSGTEAFFGQGTRLTVV.

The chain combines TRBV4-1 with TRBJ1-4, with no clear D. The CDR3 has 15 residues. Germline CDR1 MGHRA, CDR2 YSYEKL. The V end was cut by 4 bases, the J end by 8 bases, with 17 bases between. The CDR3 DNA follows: TGCGCCAGCAGCCCCCCTGGGCAGTCAGAAGAAAAACTGTTTTTT. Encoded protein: CASSPPGQSEEKLFF.